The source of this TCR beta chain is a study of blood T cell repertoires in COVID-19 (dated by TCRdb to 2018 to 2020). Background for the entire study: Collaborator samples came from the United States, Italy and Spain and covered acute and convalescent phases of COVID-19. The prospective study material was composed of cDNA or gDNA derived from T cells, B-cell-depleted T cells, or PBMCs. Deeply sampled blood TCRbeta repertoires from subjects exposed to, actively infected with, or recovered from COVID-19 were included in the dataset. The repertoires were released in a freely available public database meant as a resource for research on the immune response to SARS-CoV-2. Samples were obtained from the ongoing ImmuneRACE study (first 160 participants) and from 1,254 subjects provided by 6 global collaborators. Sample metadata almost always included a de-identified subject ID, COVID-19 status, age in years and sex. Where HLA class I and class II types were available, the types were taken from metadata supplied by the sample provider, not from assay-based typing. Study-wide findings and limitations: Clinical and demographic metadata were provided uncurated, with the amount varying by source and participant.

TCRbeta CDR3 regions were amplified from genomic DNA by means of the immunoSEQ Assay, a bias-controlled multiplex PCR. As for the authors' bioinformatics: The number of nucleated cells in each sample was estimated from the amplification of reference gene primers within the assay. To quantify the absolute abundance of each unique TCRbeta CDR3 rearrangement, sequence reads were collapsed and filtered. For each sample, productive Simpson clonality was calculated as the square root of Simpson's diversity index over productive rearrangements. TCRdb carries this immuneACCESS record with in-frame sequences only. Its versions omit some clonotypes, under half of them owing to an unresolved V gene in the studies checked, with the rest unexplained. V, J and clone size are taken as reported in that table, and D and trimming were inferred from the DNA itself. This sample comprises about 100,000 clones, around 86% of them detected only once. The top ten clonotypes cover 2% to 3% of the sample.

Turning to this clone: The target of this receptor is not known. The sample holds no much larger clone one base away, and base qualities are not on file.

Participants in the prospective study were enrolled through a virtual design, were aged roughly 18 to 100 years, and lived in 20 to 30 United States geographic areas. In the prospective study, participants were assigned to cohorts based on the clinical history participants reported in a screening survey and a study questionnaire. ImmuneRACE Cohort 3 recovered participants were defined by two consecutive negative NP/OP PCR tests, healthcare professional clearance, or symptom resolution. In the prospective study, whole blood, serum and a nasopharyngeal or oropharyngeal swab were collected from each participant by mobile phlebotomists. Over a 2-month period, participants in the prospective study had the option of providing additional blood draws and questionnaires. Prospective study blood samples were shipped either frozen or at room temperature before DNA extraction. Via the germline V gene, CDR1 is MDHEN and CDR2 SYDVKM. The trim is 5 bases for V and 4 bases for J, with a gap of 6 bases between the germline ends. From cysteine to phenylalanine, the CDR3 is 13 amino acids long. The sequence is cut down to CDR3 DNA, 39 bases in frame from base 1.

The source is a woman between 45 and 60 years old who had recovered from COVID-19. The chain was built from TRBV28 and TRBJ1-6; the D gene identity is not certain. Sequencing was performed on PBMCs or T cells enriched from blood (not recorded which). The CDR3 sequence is CASSRQYNSPLHF. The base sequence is TGTGCCAGCAGTCGACAATATAATTCACCCCTCCACTTT. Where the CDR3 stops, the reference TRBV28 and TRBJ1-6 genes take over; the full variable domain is DVKVTQSSRYLVKRTGEKVFLECVQDMDHENMFWYRQDPGLGLRLIYFSYDVKMKEKGDIPEGYSVSREKKERFSLILESASTNQTSMYLCASSRQYNSPLHFGNGTRLTVT.